These 2 T cell receptor beta chains originate from one sample sequenced in a study of Graves' ophthalmopathy and Graves' hyperthyroidism. The authors amplified TCR beta CDR3 regions from RNA transcripts. First-round RT-PCR used HTBI primers; second-round multiplex PCR followed. TCRdb re-called the multiplex PCR reads with MiXCR, one entry per CDR3 protein. The sample holds some 360,000 distinct CDR3 sequences, about 17% seen once. The sequenced sample was peripheral blood. These receptors originate from an adult woman with stable Graves' hyperthyroidism.

This clonotype was detected ten times or more. CDR3 coding DNA: TGTGCCTGGAGTGTAACAGGGAGTGCCGGGGAGCTGTTTTTT. Its protein is CAWSVTGSAGELFF. The chain carries TRBV30 and TRBJ2-2; D perhaps matches TRBD1 (6 bases). The germline V and J ends were trimmed by 0 bases and 6 bases, with 11 bases remaining between them. CDR3 length: 14 residues. Germline V gives CDR1 GTSNPN, CDR2 SVGIG (reference sequence).

The chain is built from TRBV27 and TRBJ1-6, with D tentatively TRBD1 (6 bases). Per the germline V gene, CDR1 is MNHEY and CDR2 is SMNVEV (reference sequence). Trimming removed 5 bases from V and 9 bases from J, with 17 bases in between. This CDR3 comprises 15 residues. CDR3 nucleotide sequence: TGTGCCAGCAGTGTTACAGGGTTGATAGGTTCACCCCTCCACTTT. Protein: CASSVTGLIGSPLHF.